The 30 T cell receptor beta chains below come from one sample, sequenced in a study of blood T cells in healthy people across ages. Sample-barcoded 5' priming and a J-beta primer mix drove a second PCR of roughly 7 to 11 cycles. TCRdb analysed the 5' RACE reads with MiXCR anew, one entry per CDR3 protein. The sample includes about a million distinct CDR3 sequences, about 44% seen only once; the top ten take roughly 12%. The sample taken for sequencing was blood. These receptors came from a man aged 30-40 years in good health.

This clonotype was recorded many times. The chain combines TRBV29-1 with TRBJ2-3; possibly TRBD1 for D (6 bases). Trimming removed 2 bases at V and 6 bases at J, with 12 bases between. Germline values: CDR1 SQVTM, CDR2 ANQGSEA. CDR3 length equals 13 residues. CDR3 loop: CSVERGGGDTQYF. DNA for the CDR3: TGCAGCGTTGAAAGAGGTGGGGGCGATACGCAGTATTTT.

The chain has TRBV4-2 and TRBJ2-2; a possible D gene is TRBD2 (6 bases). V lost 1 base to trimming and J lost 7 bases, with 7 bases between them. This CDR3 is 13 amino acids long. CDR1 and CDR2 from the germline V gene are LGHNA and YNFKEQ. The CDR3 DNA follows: TGTGCCAGCAGCCAAGTGGAGGGCGGGGAGCTGTTTTTT. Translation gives CASSQVEGGELFF.

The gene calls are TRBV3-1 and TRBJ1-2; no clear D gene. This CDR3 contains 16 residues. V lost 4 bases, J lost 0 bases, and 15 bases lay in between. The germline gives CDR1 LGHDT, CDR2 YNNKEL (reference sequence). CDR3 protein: CASSPQGGLTNYGYTF. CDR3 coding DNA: TGTGCCAGCAGCCCCCAAGGAGGGTTAACTAACTATGGCTACACCTTC.

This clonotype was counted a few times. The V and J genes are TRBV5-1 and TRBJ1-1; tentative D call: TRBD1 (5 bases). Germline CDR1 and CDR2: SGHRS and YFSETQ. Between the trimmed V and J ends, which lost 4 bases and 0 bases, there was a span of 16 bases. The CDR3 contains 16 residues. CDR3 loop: CASSAAGRFMNTEAFF. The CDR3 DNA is TGCGCCAGCAGCGCCGCGGGACGGTTCATGAACACTGAAGCTTTCTTT.

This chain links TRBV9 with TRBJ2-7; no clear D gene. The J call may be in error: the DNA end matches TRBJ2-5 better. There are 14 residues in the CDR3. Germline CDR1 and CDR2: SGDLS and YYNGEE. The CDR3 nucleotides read TGTGCCAGCAGCGTAGAGGCTGAAATGGTGACCCAGTACTTC. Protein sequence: CASSVEAEMVTQYF.

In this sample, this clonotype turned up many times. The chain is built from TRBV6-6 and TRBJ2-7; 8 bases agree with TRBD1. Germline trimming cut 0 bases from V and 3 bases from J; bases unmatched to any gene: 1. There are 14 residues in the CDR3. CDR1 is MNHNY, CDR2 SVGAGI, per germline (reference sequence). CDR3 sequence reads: CASSYSGQGYEQYF. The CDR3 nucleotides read TGTGCCAGCAGTTACTCCGGACAGGGCTACGAGCAGTACTTC.

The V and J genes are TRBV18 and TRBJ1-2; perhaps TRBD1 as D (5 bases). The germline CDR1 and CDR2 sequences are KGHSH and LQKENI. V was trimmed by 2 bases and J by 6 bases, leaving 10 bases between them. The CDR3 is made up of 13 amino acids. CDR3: CASSPGAGNGYTF. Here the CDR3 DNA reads TGTGCCAGCTCACCAGGGGCTGGCAATGGCTACACCTTC.

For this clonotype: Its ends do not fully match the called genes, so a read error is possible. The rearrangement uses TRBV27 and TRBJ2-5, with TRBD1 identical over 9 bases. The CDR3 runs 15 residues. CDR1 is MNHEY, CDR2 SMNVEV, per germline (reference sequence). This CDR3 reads CASSSDYRGQETQHF. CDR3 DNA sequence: TGTGCCAGCAGTTCTGATTACAGGGGGCAAGAGACCCAGCACTTC.

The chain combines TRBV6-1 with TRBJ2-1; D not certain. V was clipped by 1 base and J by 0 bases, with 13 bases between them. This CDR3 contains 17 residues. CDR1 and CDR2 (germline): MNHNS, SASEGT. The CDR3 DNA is TGTGCCAGCAGTGAAGGATCGGGCGGAAGCTCCTACAATGAGCAGTTCTTC. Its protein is CASSEGSGGSSYNEQFF.

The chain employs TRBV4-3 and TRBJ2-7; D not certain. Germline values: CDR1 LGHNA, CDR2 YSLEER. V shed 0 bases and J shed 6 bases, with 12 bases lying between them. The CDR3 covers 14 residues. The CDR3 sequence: CASSQEGMPGEQYF. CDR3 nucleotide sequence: TGCGCCAGCAGCCAAGAAGGAATGCCAGGCGAGCAGTACTTC.

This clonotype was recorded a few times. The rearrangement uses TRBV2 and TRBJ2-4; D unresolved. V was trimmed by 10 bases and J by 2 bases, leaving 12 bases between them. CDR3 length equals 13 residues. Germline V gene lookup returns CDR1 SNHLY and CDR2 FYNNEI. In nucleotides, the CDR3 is TGTGCCACCACGTCAGAATCCAAAAACATTCAGTACTTC. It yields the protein CATTSESKNIQYF.

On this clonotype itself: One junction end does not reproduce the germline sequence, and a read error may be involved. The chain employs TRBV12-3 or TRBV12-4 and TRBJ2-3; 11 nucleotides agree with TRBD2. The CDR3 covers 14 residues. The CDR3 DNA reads TGTGCCAGCAGCCCTAGCGGGGGGATGGATATGCAGTATTTT. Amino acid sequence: CASSPSGGMDMQYF.

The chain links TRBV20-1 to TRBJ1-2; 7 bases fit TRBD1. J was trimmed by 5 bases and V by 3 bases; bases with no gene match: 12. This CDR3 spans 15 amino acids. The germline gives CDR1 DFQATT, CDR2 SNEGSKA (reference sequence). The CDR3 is CSASIRQGSSYGYTF. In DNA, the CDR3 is TGCAGTGCTAGCATCCGACAGGGTAGCTCATATGGCTACACCTTC.

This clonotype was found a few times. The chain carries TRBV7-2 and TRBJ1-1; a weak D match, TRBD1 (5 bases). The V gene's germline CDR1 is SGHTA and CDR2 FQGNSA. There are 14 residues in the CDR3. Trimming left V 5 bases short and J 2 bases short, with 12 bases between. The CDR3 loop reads CASSPRQTNTEAFF. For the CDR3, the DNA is TGTGCCAGCAGCCCGAGACAGACTAACACTGAAGCTTTCTTT.

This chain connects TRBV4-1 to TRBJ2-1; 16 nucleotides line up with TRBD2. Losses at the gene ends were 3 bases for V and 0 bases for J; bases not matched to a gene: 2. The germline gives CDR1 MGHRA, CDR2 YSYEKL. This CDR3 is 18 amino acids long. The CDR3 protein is CASSQGLAGGPSYNEQFF. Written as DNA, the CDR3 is TGCGCCAGCAGCCAGGGACTAGCGGGGGGGCCCTCCTACAATGAGCAGTTCTTC.

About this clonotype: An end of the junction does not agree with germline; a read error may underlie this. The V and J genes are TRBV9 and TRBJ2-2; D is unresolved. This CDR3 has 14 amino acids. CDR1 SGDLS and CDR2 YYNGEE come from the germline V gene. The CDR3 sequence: CACSVETYTGELFF. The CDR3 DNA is TGTGCCTGCAGCGTAGAGACATACACCGGGGAGCTGTTTTTT.

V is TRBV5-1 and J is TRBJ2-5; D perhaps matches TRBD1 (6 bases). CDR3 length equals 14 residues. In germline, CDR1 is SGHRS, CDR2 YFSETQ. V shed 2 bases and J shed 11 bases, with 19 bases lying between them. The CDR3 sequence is CASSFAQGSKEQYF. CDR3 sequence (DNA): TGCGCCAGCAGCTTCGCACAGGGTTCGAAAGAGCAGTACTTC.

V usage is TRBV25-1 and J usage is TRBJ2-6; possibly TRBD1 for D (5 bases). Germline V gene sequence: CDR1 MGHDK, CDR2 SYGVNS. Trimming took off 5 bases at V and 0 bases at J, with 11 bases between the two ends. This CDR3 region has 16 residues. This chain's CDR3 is CASSQGWGSGANVLTF. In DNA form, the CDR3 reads TGTGCCAGCAGTCAGGGTTGGGGCTCTGGGGCCAACGTCCTGACTTTC.

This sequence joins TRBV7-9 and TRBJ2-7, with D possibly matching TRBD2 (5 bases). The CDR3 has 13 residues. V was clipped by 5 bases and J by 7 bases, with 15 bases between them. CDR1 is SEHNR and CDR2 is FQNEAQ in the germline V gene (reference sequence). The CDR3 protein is CASSPGGRREQYF. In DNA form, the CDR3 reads TGTGCCAGCAGCCCCGGCGGTAGGAGGGAGCAGTACTTC.

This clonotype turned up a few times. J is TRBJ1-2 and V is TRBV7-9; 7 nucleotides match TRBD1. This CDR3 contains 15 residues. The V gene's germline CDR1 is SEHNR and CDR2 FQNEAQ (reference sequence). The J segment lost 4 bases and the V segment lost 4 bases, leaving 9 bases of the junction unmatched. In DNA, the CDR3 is TGTGCCAGCAGCTCCAGCGGGGACAGCCCCTATGGCTACACCTTC. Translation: CASSSSGDSPYGYTF.

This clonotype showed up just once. CDR3 sequence: CATQPAGEQPQHF. The CDR3 coding sequence is TGTGCCACCCAGCCGGCAGGGGAACAGCCCCAGCATTTT. The rearrangement uses TRBV24-1 and TRBJ1-5; tentatively, D is TRBD1 (6 bases). V lost 9 bases, J lost 7 bases, and 15 bases lay in between. This CDR3 has 13 residues. The germline gives CDR1 KGHDR, CDR2 SFDVKD.

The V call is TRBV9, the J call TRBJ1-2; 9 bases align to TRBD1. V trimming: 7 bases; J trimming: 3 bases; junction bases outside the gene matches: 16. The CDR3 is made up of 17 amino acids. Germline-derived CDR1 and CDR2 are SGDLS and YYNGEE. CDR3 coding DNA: TGTGCCAGCCACAAATCGGGGGACAGGGCGGTTGACTATGGCTACACCTTC. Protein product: CASHKSGDRAVDYGYTF.

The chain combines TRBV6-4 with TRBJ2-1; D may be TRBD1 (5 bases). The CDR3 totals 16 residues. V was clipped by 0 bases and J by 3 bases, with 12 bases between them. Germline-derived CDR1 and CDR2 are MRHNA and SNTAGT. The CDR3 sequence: CASSDSPGRLYNEQFF. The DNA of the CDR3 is TGTGCCAGCAGTGACTCCCCAGGGCGGCTCTACAATGAGCAGTTCTTC.

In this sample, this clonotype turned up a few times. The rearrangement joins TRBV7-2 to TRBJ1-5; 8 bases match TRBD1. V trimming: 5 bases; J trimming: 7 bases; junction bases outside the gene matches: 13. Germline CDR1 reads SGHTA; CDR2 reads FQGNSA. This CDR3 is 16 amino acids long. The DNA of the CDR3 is TGTGCCAGCAGCCCCCGAGACAGGGGTATAATACAGCCCCAGCATTTT. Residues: CASSPRDRGIIQPQHF.

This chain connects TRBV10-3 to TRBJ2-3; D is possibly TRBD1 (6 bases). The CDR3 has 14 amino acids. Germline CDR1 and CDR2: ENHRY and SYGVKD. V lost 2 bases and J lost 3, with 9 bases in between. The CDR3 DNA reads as TGTGCCATCAGTGAGCTAAGGGGGACAGATACGCAGTATTTT. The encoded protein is CAISELRGTDTQYF.

The CDR3 protein is CASWPTSSYNEQYF. CDR3 bases: TGTGCCAGTTGGCCCACTAGCTCCTACAATGAGCAGTACTTC. The gene calls are TRBV6-5 and TRBJ2-1, with D tentatively TRBD2 (6 bases). The J call may be incorrect, as the DNA end agrees better with TRBJ2-7. Germline V gene lookup returns CDR1 MNHEY and CDR2 SVGAGI. The CDR3 length is 14 residues.

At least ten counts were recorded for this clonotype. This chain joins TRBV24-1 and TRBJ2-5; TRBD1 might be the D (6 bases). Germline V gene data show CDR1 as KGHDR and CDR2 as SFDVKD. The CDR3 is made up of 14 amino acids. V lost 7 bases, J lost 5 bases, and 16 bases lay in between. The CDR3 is CATSRRGTYETQYF. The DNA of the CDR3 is TGTGCCACCAGCCGCCGTGGGACATACGAGACCCAGTACTTC.

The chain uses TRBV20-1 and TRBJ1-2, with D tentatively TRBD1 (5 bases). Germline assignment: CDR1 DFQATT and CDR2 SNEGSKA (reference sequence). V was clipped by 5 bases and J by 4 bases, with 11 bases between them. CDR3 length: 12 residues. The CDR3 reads CSALGAAYGYTF. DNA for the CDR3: TGCAGTGCTCTTGGGGCGGCCTATGGCTACACCTTC.

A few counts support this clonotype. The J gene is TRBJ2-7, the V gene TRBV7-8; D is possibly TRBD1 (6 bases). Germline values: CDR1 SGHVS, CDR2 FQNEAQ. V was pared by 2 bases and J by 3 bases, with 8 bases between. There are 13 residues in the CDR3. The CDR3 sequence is CASSLRDNYEQYF. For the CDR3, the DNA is TGTGCCAGCAGCTTAAGGGACAACTACGAGCAGTACTTC. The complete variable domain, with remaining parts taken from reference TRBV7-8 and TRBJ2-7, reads GAGVSQSPRYKVAKRGQDVALRCDPISGHVSLFWYQQALGQGPEFLTYFQNEAQLDKSGLPSDRFFAERPEGSVSTLKIQRTQQEDSAVYLCASSLRDNYEQYFGPGTRLTVT.

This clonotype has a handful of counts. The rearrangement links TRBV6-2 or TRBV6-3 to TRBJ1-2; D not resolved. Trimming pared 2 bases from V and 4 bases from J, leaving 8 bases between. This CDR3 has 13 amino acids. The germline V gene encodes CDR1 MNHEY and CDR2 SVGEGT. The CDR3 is CASSYRAAYGYTF. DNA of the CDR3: TGTGCCAGCAGTTACCGGGCAGCCTATGGCTACACCTTC.